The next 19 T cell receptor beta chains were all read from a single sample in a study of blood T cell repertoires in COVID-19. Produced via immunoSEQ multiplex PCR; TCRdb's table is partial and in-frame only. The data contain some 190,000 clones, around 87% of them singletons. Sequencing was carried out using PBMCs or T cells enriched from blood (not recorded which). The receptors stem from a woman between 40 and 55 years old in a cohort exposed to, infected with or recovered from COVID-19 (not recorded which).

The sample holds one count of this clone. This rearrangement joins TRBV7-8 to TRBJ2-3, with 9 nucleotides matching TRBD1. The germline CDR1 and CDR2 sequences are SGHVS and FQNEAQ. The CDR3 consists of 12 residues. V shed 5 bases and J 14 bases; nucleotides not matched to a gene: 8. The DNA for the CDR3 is TGTGCCAGCAGCCCACAGGACAGGGGTCTGTATTTT. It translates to CASSPQDRGLYF.

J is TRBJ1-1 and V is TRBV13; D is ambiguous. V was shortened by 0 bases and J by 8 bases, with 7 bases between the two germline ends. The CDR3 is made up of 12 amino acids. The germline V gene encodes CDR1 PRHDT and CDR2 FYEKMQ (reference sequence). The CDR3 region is CASSLGPQEAFF. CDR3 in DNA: TGTGCCAGCAGCTTAGGACCGCAGGAAGCTTTCTTT.

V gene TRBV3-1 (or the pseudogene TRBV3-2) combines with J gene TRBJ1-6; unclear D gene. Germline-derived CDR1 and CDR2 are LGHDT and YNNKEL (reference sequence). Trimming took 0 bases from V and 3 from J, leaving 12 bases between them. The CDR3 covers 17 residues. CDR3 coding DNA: TGTGCCAGCAGCCAAGAGTCGAAAAGCGTCTATAATTCACCCCTCCACTTT. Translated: CASSQESKSVYNSPLHF.

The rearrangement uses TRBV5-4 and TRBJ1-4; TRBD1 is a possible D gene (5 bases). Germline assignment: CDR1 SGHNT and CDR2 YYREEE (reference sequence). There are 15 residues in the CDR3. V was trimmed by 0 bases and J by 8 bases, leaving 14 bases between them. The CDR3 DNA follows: TGTGCCAGCAGCTTGGGGCAGGGCGAGGTAGAAAAACTGTTTTTT. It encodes CASSLGQGEVEKLFF.

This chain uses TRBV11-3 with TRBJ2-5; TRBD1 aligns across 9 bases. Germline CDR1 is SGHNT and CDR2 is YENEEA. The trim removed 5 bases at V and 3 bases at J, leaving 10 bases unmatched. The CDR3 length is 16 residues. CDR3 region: CASSPWDRVGEETQYF. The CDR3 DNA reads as TGTGCCAGCAGCCCTTGGGACAGGGTGGGAGAAGAGACCCAGTACTTC.

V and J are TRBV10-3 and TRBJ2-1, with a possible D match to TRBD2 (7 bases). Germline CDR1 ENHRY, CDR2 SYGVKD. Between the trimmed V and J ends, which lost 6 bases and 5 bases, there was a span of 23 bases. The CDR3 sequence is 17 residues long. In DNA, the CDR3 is TGTGCCATCAGAGGAGGGGGGGTGGGAACTGGACACAATGAGCAGTTCTTC. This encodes CAIRGGGVGTGHNEQFF.

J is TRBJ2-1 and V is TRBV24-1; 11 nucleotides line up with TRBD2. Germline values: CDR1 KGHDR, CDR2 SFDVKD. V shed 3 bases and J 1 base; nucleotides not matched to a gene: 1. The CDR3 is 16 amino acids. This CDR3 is CATSDLAGGSYNEQFF. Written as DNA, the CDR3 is TGTGCCACCAGTGATCTAGCGGGAGGATCCTACAATGAGCAGTTCTTC.

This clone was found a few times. CDR3 DNA sequence: TGTGCCAGCAGCTTGGGAGGGTTAGATGAAAAACTGTTTTTT. Translating gives CASSLGGLDEKLFF. J is TRBJ1-4 and V is TRBV5-6; D gene ambiguous. This CDR3 is built from 14 residues. Deletions cut 0 bases from V and 6 bases from J, with 9 bases between. CDR1 is SGHDT, CDR2 YYEEEE, per germline.

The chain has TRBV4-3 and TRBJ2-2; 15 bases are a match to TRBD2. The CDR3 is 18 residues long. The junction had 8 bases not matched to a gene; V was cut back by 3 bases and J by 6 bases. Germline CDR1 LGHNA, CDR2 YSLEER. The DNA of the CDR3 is TGCGCCAGCAGCCAGACGGGACTAGCGGGAGGTGTCGCCGGGGAGCTGTTTTTT. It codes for CASSQTGLAGGVAGELFF.

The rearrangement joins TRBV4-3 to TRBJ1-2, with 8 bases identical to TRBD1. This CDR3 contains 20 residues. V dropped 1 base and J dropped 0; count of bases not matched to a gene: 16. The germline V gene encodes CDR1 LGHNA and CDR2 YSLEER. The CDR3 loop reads CASSQGGTGPEKPPNYGYTF. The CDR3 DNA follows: TGCGCCAGCAGCCAAGGGGGGACAGGACCCGAAAAGCCACCTAACTATGGCTACACCTTC.

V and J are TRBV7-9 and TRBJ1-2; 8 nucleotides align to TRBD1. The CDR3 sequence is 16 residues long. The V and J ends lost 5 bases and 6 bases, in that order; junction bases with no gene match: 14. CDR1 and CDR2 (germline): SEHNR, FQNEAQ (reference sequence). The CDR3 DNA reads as TGTGCCAGCAGCCCTAGGGACGACAGGGGAGACAATGGCTACACCTTC. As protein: CASSPRDDRGDNGYTF.

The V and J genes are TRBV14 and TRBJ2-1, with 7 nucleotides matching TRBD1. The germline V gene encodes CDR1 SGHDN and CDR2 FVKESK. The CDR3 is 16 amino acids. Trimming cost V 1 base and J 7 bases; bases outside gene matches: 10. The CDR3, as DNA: TGTGCCAGCAGCCAAGTAACAGGGGTAGATTGGAATGAGCAGTTCTTC. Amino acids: CASSQVTGVDWNEQFF.

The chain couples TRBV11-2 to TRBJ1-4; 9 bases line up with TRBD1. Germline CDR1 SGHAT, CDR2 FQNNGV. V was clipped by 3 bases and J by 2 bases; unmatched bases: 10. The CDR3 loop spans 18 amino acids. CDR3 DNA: TGTGCCAGCAGCTTTCATCCGGGACAGGGAGGTACTAATGAAAAACTGTTTTTT. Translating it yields CASSFHPGQGGTNEKLFF.

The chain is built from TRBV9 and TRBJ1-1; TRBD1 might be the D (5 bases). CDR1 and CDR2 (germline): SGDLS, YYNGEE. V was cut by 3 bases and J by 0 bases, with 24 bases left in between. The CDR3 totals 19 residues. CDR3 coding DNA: TGTGCCAGCAGCGACTCCGTCGGTGGGGGGGACGGCGTGAACACTGAAGCTTTCTTT. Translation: CASSDSVGGGDGVNTEAFF.

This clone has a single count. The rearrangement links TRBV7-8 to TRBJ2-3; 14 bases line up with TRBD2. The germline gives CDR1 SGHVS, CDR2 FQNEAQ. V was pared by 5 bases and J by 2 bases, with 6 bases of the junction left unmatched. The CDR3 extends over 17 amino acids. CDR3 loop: CASSPTSGGELTDTQYF. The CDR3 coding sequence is TGTGCCAGCAGCCCGACTAGCGGGGGGGAACTCACAGATACGCAGTATTTT. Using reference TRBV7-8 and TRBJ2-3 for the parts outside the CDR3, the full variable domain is GAGVSQSPRYKVAKRGQDVALRCDPISGHVSLFWYQQALGQGPEFLTYFQNEAQLDKSGLPSDRFFAERPEGSVSTLKIQRTQQEDSAVYLCASSPTSGGELTDTQYFGPGTRLTVL.

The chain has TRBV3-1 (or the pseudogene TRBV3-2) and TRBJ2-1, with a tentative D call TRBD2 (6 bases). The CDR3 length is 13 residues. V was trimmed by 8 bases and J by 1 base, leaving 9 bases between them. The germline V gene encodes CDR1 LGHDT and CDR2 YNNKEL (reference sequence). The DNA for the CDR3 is TGTGCCAGCGGGGGGTGGTCCTACAATGAGCAGTTCTTC. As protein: CASGGWSYNEQFF.

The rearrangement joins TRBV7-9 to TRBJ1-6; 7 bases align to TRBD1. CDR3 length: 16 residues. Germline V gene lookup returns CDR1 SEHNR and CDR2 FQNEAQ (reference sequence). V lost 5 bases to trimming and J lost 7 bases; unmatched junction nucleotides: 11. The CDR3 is CASSPPNGGQNSPLHF. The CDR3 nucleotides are TGTGCCAGCAGCCCTCCCAACGGGGGACAGAATTCACCCCTCCACTTT.

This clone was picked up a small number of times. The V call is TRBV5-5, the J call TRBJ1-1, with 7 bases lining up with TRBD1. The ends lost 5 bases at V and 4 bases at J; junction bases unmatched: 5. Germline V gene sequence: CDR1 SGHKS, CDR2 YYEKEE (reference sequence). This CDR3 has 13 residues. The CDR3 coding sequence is TGTGCCAGCAGATTACAGGGGAGCACTGAAGCTTTCTTT. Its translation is CASRLQGSTEAFF.

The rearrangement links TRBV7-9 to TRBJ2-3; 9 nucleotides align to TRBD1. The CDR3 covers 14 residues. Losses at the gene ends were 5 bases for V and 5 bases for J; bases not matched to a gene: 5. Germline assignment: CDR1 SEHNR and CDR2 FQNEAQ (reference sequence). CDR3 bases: TGTGCCAGCAGCGGGACAGGGAAACTAGATACGCAGTATTTT. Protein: CASSGTGKLDTQYF.